This T cell receptor (beta chain) originates from a study of CD4 T cells in relation to SARS-CoV-2 and coronaviruses. Study details: Negative control cultures got HIV-1 Nef peptides or no peptide.

On this clone itself: The antigen remains undetermined.

Germline V CDR1 and CDR2: SGHDT, YYEEEE. Trimming stripped 3 bases from V and 5 bases from J, with 6 bases between. This CDR3 spans 13 amino acids. The unexposed donors gave CD4+ T cells in about 2011-2018, prior to COVID-19. After less than 11 days of culture, CD4+ T cells were isolated. Testing used SARS-CoV-2 S/N and four cold-coronavirus spikes on unexposed-donor CD4+ T cells, cells permitting. PBMCs were plated at two million per well in IL-2-containing medium. The table came from immunoSEQ multiplex PCR; TCRdb's copy has only in-frame clones and leaves some out. Among 25,000 to 30,000 clones listed, roughly 73% were seen once.

This clonotype was obtained from a human donor in good health. The sequencing sample was made of CD4+ T cells from PBMCs, cultured in vitro. V usage is TRBV5-6 and J usage is TRBJ1-6; D is unclear. The CDR3 DNA sequence: TGTGCCAGCAGCTGGACCGATAATTCACCCCTCCACTTT. The encoded protein is CASSWTDNSPLHF.